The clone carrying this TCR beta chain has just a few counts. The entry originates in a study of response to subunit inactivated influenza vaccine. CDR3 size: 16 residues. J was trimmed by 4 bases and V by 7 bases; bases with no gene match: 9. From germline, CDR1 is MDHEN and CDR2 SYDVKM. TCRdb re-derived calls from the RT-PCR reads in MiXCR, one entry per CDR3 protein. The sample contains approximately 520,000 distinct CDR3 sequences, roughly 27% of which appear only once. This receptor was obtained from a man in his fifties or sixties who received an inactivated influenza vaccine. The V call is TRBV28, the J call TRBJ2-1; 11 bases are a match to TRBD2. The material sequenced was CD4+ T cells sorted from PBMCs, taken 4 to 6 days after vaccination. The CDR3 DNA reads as TGTGCCAGCACTCGATCCGGGACTAGCGGATACAATGAGCAGTTCTTC. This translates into CASTRSGTSGYNEQFF.